This entry lists 5 T cell receptor beta chains sequenced from one sample in a study of blood T cell repertoires in COVID-19. The data were produced by immunoSEQ multiplex PCR, yet TCRdb's version contains in-frame clones alone and is incomplete. Seen here are about 250,000 clones, approximately 86% observed once, and the top ten hold about 1.6%. Sequencing was performed on PBMCs or T cells enriched from blood (not recorded which). The receptor set was obtained from a woman aged 45-65 years who had recovered from COVID-19.

The chain recombines TRBV19 with TRBJ2-1, with 8 positions matching TRBD1. J lost 9 bases, V lost 5 bases, and 3 bases had no gene match. The CDR3 covers 12 residues. CDR1 is LNHDA and CDR2 is SQIVND in the germline V gene (reference sequence). CDR3 nucleotide sequence: TGTGCCAGTAGTGCCCAGGGGGCTGAGCAGTTCTTC. As protein: CASSAQGAEQFF.

J is TRBJ1-2 and V is TRBV24-1; 10 nucleotides agree with TRBD1. The CDR3 consists of 16 residues. Trimming cost V 6 bases and J 0 bases; bases outside gene matches: 6. Germline V CDR1 and CDR2: KGHDR, SFDVKD. The CDR3 DNA is TGTGCCACCAGTAACTTGGGGACAGGGGCTAACTATGGCTACACCTTC. This encodes CATSNLGTGANYGYTF.

CDR3 amino acids: CAWSDGTGGDNNSPLHF. CDR3 in DNA: TGTGCCTGGAGTGATGGGACAGGGGGGGATAATAATTCACCCCTCCACTTT. This rearrangement joins TRBV30 to TRBJ1-6, with 11 bases lining up with TRBD1. The CDR3 spans 17 residues. V lost 1 base, J lost 5 bases, and 7 bases stayed unmatched. Germline CDR1 and CDR2: GTSNPN and SVGIG (reference sequence).

The count of this clone is one. CDR3 residues: CASSREPGTGANVLTF. DNA for the CDR3: TGTGCCAGCAGCCGAGAACCGGGAACTGGGGCCAACGTCCTGACTTTC. This chain connects TRBV7-8 to TRBJ2-6, with D possibly being TRBD2 (5 bases). This CDR3 contains 16 residues. The ends were cut back, 5 bases at V and 2 bases at J, with 13 bases in the middle. CDR1 and CDR2 from the germline V gene are SGHVS and FQNEAQ. Drawing the rest from reference TRBV7-8 and TRBJ2-6, the complete variable domain is GAGVSQSPRYKVAKRGQDVALRCDPISGHVSLFWYQQALGQGPEFLTYFQNEAQLDKSGLPSDRFFAERPEGSVSTLKIQRTQQEDSAVYLCASSREPGTGANVLTFGAGSRLTVL.

The chain recombines TRBV13 with TRBJ2-5; 10 positions match TRBD2. The V gene's germline CDR1 is PRHDT and CDR2 FYEKMQ (reference sequence). After removal of 3 bases from V and 2 bases from J, the junction contained 6 bases not matched to a gene. The CDR3 loop spans 16 amino acids. The CDR3 protein is CASSFRQLAGQETQYF. The CDR3 DNA is TGTGCCAGCAGCTTTCGGCAACTAGCGGGACAAGAGACCCAGTACTTC.